This TCR beta chain was recovered during a study of blood T cells in healthy people across ages. In the study overall: Template switching caught about one barcoded beta molecule for each two T cells. Study outcomes and limitations: Long-lived donors had more naive CD4+ cells and higher diversity than aged donors.

Concerning this clonotype: Its target is not known.

Primers used in a second PCR of roughly 6 to 11 cycles were a sample-barcoded 5' primer and a J-beta primer mix. MiXCR, applied by TCRdb to the 5' RACE reads, yields one record per CDR3 protein. The sample shows 650,000 to 800,000 distinct CDR3 sequences, more than 40% of them seen only once. Each sample used at least 7 million PBMCs. Germline V gene data show CDR1 as SEHNR and CDR2 as FQNEAQ (reference sequence). This CDR3 spans 15 amino acids. J lost 7 bases, V lost 0 bases, and 4 bases had no gene match. The rearrangement links TRBV7-9 to TRBJ2-1, with 9 bases that match TRBD1. This TCR came from a man between 60 and 75 years old in good health. Sequencing input: blood. The CDR3 is CASSLALGTGNEQFF. The CDR3 DNA follows: TGTGCCAGCAGCTTAGCGCTGGGGACAGGGAATGAGCAGTTCTTC.